The 2 T cell receptor beta chains reported below all come from one sample, sequenced in a study of post-analysis software for immune sequencing data (dated by TCRdb to the mid-2010s). The investigation overall reported the following: Significantly higher frequencies in patients than in controls were found for roughly 5 TRBV segments, including TRBV5-6, TRBV5-1 and TRBV20-1.

Library preparation used PCR. The run used an Illumina HiSeq 2500. To reduce PCR and sequencing biases, unique molecular identifiers were incorporated into the TCR beta cDNA libraries. The public reads were reprocessed in TCRdb via fastp at Q25 and MiXCR, keeping in-frame beta chains. Rows matching on CDR3 protein sequence are summarized as one entry with the most common DNA and genes. Counted in this sample were roughly 800,000 distinct CDR3 sequences; approximately 50% of them appeared once. Of the sample, over 4% is held by the ten largest clones. These receptors lack a known antigen. Sequenced: blood. The receptor set was obtained from a girl under 18 with multiple sclerosis.

The V gene is TRBV29-1, the J gene TRBJ2-7, with 8 bases that match TRBD2. V trimming: 3 bases; J trimming: 2 bases; junction bases outside the gene matches: 3. CDR1 is SQVTM, CDR2 ANQGSEA, per germline. CDR3 length: 13 amino acids. Here the CDR3 DNA reads TGCAGCGTTGAGATTAGCGGGACCTACGAGCAGTACTTC. Translating it yields CSVEISGTYEQYF.

The chain links TRBV20-1 to TRBJ2-5; D possibly matches TRBD1 or TRBD2 (6 bases each). CDR1 is DFQATT and CDR2 is SNEGSKA in the germline V gene (reference sequence). The CDR3 runs 16 residues. Between the trimmed V and J ends, which lost 0 bases and 7 bases, there was a span of 21 bases. The CDR3 nucleotides read TGCAGTGCTAGAGATACTGCTGGGGGGCCCAAGAGGACCCAGTACTTC. This codes for CSARDTAGGPKRTQYF.